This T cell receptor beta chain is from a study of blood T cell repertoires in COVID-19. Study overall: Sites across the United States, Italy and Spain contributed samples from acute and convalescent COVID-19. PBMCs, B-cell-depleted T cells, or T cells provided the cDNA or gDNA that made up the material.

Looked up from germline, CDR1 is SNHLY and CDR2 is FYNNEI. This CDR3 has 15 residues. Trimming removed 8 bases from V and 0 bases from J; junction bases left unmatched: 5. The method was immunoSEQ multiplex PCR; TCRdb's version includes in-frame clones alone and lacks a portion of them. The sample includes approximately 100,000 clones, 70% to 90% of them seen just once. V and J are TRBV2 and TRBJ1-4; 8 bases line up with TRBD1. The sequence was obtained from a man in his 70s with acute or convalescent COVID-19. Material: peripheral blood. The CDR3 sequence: CASHSTGATNEKLFF. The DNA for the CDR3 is TGTGCCAGCCACTCGACAGGGGCAACTAATGAAAAACTGTTTTTT.